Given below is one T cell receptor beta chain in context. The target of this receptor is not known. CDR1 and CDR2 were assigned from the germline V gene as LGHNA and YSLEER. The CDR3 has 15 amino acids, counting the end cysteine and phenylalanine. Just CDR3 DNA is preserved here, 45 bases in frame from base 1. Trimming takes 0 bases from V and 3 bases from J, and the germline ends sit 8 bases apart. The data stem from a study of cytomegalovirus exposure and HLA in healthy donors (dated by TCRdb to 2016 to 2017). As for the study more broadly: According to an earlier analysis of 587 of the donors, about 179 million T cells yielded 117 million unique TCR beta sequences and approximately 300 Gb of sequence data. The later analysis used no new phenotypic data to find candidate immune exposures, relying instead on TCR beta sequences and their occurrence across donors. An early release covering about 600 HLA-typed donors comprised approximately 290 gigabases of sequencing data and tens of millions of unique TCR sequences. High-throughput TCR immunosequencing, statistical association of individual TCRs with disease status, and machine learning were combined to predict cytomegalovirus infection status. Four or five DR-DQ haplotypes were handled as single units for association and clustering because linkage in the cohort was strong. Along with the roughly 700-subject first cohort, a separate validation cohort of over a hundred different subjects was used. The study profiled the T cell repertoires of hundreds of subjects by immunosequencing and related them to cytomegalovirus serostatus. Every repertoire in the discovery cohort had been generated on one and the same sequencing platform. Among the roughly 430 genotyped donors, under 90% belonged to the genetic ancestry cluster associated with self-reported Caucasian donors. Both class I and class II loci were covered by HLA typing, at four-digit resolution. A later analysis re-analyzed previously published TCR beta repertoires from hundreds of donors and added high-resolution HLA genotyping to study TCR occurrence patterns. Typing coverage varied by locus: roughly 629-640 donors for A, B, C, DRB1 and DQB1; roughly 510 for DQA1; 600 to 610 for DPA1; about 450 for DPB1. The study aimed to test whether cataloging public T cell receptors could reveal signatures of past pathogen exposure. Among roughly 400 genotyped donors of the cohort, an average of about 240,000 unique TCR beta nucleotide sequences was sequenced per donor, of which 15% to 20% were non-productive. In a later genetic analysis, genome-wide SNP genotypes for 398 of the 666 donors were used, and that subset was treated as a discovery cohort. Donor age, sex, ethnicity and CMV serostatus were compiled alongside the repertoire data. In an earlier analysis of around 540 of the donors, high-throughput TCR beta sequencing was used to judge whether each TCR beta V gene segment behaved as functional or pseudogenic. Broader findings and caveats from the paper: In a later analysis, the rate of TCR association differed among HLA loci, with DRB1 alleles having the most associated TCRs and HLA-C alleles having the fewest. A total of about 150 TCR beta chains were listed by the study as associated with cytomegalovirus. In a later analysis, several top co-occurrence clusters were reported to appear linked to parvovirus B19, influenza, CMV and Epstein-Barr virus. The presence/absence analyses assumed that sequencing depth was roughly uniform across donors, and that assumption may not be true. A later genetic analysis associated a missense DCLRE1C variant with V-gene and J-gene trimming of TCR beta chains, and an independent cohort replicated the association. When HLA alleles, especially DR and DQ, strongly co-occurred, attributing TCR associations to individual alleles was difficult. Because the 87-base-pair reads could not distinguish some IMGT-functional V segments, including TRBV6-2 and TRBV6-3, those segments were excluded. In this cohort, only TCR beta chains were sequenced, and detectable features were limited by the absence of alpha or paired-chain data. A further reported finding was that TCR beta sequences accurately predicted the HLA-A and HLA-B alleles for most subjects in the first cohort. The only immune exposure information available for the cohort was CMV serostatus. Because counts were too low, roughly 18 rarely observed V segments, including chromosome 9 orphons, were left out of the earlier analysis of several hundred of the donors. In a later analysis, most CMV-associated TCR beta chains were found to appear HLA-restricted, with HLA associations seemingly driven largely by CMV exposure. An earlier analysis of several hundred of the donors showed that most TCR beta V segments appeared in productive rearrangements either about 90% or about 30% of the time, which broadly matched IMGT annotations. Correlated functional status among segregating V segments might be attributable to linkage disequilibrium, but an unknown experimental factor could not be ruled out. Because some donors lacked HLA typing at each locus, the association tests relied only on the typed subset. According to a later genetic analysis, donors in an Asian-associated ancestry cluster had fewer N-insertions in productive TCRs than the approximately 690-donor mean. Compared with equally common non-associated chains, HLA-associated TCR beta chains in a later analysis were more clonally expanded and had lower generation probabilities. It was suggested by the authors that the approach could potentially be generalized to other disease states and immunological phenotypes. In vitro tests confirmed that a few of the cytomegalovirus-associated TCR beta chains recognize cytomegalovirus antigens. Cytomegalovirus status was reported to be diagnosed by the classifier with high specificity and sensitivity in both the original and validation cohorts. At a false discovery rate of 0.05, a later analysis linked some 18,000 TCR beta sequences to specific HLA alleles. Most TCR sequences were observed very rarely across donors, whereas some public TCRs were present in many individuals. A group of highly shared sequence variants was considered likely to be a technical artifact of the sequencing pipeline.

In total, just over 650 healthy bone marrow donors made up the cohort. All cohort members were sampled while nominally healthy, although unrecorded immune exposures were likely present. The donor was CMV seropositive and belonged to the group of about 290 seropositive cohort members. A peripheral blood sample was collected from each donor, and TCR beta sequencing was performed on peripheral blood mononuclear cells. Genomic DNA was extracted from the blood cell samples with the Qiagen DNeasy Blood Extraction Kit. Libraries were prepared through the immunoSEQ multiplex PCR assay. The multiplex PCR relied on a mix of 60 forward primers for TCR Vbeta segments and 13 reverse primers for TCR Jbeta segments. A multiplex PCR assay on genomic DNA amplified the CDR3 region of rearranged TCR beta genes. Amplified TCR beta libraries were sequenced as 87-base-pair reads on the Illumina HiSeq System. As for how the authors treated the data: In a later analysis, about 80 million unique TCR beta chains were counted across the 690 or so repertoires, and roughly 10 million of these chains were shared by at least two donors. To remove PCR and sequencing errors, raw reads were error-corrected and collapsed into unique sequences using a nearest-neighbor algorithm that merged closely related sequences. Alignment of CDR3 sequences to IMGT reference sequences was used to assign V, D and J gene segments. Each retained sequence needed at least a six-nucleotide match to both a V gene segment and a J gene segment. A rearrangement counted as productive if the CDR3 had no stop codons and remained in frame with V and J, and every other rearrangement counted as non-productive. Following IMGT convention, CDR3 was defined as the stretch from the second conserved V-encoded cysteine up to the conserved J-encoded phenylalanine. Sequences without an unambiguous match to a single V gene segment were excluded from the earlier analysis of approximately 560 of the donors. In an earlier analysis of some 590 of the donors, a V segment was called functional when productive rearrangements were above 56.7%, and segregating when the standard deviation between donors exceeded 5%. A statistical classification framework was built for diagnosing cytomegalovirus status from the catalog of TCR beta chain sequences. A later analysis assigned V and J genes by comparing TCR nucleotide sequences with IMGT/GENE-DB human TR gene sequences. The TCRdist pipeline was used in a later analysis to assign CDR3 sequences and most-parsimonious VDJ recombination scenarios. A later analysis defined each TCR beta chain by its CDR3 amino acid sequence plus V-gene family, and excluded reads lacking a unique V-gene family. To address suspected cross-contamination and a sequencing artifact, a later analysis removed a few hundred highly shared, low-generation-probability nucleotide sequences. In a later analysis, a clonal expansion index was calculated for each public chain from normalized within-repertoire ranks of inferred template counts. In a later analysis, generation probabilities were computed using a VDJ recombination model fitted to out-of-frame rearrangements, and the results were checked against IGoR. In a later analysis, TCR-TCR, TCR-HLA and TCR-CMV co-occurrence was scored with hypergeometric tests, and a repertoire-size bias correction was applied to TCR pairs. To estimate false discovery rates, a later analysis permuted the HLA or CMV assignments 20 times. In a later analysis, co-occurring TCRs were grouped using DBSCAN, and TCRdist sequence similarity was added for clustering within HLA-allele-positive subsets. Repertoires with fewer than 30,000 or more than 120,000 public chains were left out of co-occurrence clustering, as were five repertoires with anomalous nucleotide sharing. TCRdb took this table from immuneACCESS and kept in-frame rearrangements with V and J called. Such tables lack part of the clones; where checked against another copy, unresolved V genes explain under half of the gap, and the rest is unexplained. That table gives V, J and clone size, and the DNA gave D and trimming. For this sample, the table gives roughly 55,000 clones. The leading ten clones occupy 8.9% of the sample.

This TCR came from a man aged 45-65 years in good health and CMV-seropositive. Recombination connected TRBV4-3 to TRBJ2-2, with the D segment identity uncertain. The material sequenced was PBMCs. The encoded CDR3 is CASSQEGGYTGELFF. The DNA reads TGCGCCAGCAGCCAAGAAGGCGGATACACCGGGGAGCTGTTTTTT.